This entry describes one T cell receptor (beta chain). Its specificity is not known. These data originate in a study of regulatory T cells in long-lasting Graves disease. For TCR beta, libraries came from iRepertoire HTBI primers and Arm-PCR of CDR3 regions. One entry per CDR3 protein, called by TCRdb with MiXCR from the multiplex PCR reads. The sample carries around 250,000 distinct CDR3 sequences, around 20% recorded once. The CDR3 spans 13 residues. Per the germline V gene, CDR1 is LGHNA and CDR2 is YSLEER. V trimming: 2 bases; J trimming: 12 bases; junction bases outside the gene matches: 7. Time point described: newly diagnosed GD, antithyroid drugs for less than 3 months. RNA extracted from PBMCs served as the sequencing template. Each patient gave approximately 8.8 milliliters of EDTA-anticoagulated peripheral blood. Overall study findings and caveats: Blood alone, not thyroid tissue, was studied.

Sequencing was performed on peripheral blood mononuclear cells (PBMCs), taken at new diagnosis, from a patient treated with antithyroid drugs. The clonotype comes from a female donor with Graves disease. This chain uses TRBV4-3 with TRBJ2-1; 7 nucleotides align to TRBD1. CDR3 in DNA: TGCGCCAGCAGCCAACTTGGACAGGCAGGGCAGTTCTTC. Its protein is CASSQLGQAGQFF.